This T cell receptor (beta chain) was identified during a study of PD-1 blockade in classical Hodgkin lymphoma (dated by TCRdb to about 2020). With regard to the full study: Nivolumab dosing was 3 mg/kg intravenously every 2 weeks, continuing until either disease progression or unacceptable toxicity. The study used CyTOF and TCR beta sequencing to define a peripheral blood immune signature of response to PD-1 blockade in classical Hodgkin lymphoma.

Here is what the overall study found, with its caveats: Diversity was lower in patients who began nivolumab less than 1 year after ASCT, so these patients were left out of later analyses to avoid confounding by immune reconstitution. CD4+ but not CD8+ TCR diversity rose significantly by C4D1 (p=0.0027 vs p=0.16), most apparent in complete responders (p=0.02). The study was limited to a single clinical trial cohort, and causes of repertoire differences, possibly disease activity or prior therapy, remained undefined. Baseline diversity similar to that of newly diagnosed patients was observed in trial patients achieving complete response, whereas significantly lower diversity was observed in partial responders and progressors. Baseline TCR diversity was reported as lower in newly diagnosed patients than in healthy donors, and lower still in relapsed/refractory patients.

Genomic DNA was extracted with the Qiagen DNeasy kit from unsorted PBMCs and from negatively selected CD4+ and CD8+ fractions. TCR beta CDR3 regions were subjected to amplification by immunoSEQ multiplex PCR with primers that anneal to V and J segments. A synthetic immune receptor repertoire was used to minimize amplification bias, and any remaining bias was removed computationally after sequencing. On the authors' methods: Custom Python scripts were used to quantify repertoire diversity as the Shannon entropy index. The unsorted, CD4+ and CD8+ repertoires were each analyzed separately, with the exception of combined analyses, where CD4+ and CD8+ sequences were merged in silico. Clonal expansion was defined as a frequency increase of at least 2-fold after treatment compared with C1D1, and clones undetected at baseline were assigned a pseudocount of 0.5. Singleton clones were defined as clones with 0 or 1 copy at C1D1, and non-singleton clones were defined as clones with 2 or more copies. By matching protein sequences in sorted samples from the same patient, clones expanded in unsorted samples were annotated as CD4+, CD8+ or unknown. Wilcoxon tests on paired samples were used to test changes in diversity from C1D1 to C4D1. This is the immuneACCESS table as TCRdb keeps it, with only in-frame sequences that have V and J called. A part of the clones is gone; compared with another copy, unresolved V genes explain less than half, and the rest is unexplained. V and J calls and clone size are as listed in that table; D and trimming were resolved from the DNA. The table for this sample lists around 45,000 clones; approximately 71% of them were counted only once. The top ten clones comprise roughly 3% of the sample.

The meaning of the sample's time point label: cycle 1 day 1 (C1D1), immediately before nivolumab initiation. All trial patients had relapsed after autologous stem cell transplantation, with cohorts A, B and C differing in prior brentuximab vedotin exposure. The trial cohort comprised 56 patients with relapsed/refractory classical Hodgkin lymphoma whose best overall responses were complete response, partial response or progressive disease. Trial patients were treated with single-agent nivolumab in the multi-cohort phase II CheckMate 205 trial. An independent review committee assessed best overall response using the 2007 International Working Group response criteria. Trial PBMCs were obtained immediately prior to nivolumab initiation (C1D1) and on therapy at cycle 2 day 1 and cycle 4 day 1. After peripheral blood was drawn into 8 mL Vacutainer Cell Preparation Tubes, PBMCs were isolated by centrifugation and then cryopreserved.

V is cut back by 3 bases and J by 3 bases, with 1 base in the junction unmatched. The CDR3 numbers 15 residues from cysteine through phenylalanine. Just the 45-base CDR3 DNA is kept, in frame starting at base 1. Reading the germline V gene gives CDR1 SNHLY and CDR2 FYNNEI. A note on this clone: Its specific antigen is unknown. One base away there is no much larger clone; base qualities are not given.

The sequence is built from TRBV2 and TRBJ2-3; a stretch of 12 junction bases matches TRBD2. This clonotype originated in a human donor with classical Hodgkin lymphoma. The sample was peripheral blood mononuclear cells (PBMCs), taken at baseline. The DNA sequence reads TGTGCCAGCAGTGAGACTAGCGGGAGAACAGATACGCAGTATTTT. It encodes CASSETSGRTDTQYF.